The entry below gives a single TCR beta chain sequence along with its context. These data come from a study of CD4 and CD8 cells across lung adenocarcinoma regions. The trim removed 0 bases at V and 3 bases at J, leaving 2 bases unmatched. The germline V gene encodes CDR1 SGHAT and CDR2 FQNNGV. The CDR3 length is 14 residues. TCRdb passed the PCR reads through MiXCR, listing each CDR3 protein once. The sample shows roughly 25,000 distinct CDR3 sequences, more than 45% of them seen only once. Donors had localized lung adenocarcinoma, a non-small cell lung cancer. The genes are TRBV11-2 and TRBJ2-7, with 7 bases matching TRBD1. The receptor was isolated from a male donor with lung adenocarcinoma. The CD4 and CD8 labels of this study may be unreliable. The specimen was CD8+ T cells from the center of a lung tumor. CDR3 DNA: TGTGCCAGCAGCTTAGAGCCAGGGGGCTACGAGCAGTACTTC. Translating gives CASSLEPGGYEQYF.